The 13 T cell receptor beta chains below come from one sample, sequenced in a study of blood T cells in healthy people across ages. The authors ran a second PCR of roughly 6 to 12 cycles using a sample-barcoded 5' primer and a J-beta primer mix. TCRdb re-called the 5' RACE reads with MiXCR, one entry per CDR3 protein. The sample has about a million distinct CDR3 sequences, under 50% seen once; the top ten hold roughly an eighth. Sequenced sample: blood. These receptors were taken from a man younger than 40 in good health.

The chain couples TRBV12-3 or TRBV12-4 to TRBJ1-5, with D perhaps matching TRBD1 (6 bases). The length of the CDR3 is 15 residues. Trimming took 4 bases from V and 4 from J, leaving 14 bases between them. The chain's CDR3 is CASSSTGLWNQPQHF. CDR3 sequence (DNA): TGTGCCAGCAGTTCCACAGGGTTATGGAATCAGCCCCAGCATTTT.

The chain employs TRBV7-2 and TRBJ2-5; TRBD2 agrees at 8 bases. The J call is in doubt because the DNA end fits TRBJ2-7 better. Germline-derived CDR1 and CDR2 are SGHTA and FQGNSA. The CDR3 is 15 residues long. CDR3 DNA sequence: TGTGCCAGCAGCCTGGACGGGGGGGGTAACTACGAGCAGTACTTC. It encodes CASSLDGGGNYEQYF.

The chain links TRBV7-9 to TRBJ2-5; TRBD1 is a possible D gene (6 bases). This CDR3 is built from 15 residues. Germline CDR1 and CDR2: SEHNR and FQNEAQ (reference sequence). Trimming took 0 bases from V and 4 from J, leaving 12 bases between them. The CDR3 loop reads CASSLADPGAETQYF. The CDR3 nucleotides are TGTGCCAGCAGCTTAGCCGACCCAGGGGCAGAGACCCAGTACTTC.

V usage is TRBV7-2 and J usage is TRBJ1-1, with no clear D. V lost 5 bases and J lost 10, with 17 bases in between. Germline loops: CDR1 SGHTA, CDR2 FQGNSA. The CDR3 has 13 amino acids. The DNA for the CDR3 is TGTGCCAGCAGCCCCTCCAGCTTGGAGAGAGCTTTCTTT. This translates into CASSPSSLERAFF.

The rearrangement joins TRBV3-1 to TRBJ1-1; D is possibly TRBD1 (5 bases). This CDR3 is 14 amino acids long. Germline CDR1 and CDR2: LGHDT and YNNKEL (reference sequence). The ends were cut back, 0 bases at V and 10 bases at J, with 15 bases in the middle. CDR3 in DNA: TGTGCCAGCAGCCAAGATAAGGCGGCCGGGGCAGCTTTCTTT. Residues: CASSQDKAAGAAFF. Full variable domain (rest looked up from reference TRBV3-1 and TRBJ1-1): DTAVSQTPKYLVTQMGNDKSIKCEQNLGHDTMYWYKQDSKKFLKIMFSYNNKELIINETVPNRFSPKSPDKAHLNLHINSLELGDSAVYFCASSQDKAAGAAFFGQGTRLTVV.

This rearrangement joins TRBV9 to TRBJ2-1, with D unclear. Trimming shortened V by 3 bases and J by 6 bases, and 10 bases separated the two germline ends. CDR3 length: 13 amino acids. Germline loops: CDR1 SGDLS, CDR2 YYNGEE. The CDR3 DNA reads TGTGCCAGCAGCGCCTCCCCGGCCAATGAGCAGTTCTTC. Its protein product is CASSASPANEQFF. Supplemented by reference TRBV9 and TRBJ2-1, the full variable domain reads DSGVTQTPKHLITATGQRVTLRCSPRSGDLSVYWYQQSLDQGLQFLIQYYNGEERAKGNILERFSAQQFPDLHSELNLSSLELGDSALYFCASSASPANEQFFGPGTRLTVL.

Concerning this clonotype: Just one base apart from a much larger clone, this may be a read error. The chain couples TRBV29-1 to TRBJ2-1; D is possibly TRBD1 or TRBD2 (5 bases each). Trimming removed 4 bases from V and 10 bases from J, with 17 bases in between. Looked up from germline, CDR1 is SQVTM and CDR2 is ANQGSEA. The CDR3 covers 13 residues. CDR3 DNA sequence: TGCAGCGTTGTTTTGCAGGGAGCCTACGAGCAGTTCTTC. Protein product: CSVVLQGAYEQFF.

As regards this clonotype: A junction boundary mismatches the germline segment, possibly from a read error. The rearrangement uses TRBV10-3 and TRBJ2-4; a possible D gene is TRBD2 (5 bases). Near its end, the DNA agrees better with TRBJ2-7, so the J call may be wrong. CDR3 length: 15 amino acids. The V gene's germline CDR1 is ENHRY and CDR2 SYGVKD. The CDR3 region has the DNA TGTGCCATCGGTGAACCAGTCGGGGTCTCCTACGAGCAGTACTTC. This codes for CAIGEPVGVSYEQYF.

This rearrangement joins TRBV6-1 to TRBJ1-1; possible D gene TRBD1, 5 bases. V was clipped by 7 bases and J by 7 bases, with 10 bases between them. CDR1 MNHNS and CDR2 SASEGT come from the germline V gene. The CDR3 has 11 residues. CDR3: CASTVGLEAFF. The CDR3 nucleotides are TGTGCCAGCACAGTGGGGCTTGAAGCTTTCTTT.

CDR3 amino acids: CASSYSDILIQETQYF. The CDR3 DNA sequence: TGTGCCAGCAGTTACTCGGATATATTGATTCAAGAGACCCAGTACTTC. V usage is TRBV6-5 and J usage is TRBJ2-5; D is undetermined. This CDR3 comprises 16 residues. Germline V gives CDR1 MNHEY, CDR2 SVGAGI. Trimming left V 0 bases short and J 2 bases short, with 13 bases between.

This chain joins TRBV29-1 and TRBJ2-6; D unresolved. The CDR3 loop spans 13 amino acids. CDR1 and CDR2 from the germline V gene are SQVTM and ANQGSEA. V was pared by 8 bases and J by 0 bases, with 8 bases between. CDR3 coding DNA: TGCAGCATTCTCGGCTCTGGGGCCAACGTCCTGACTTTC. This encodes CSILGSGANVLTF. Supplemented by reference TRBV29-1 and TRBJ2-6, the full variable domain reads SAVISQKPSRDICQRGTSLTIQCQVDSQVTMMFWYRQQPGQSLTLIATANQGSEATYESGFVIDKFPISRPNLTFSTLTVSNMSPEDSSIYLCSILGSGANVLTFGAGSRLTVL.

This sequence joins TRBV4-3 and TRBJ1-1; 10 positions match TRBD1. The trim removed 3 bases at V and 5 bases at J, leaving 9 bases unmatched. CDR1 is LGHNA and CDR2 is YSLEER in the germline V gene. This CDR3 is built from 16 residues. The CDR3 region has the DNA TGCGCCAGCAGCCAGGGACCCGGGACAGGGGAGACTGAAGCTTTCTTT. Its translation is CASSQGPGTGETEAFF.

V and J are TRBV2 and TRBJ1-2; 10 bases map to TRBD1. V gave up 9 bases and J gave up 4 bases; unmatched junction bases: 8. The germline V gene encodes CDR1 SNHLY and CDR2 FYNNEI. CDR3 length equals 14 residues. The CDR3 coding sequence is TGTGCCAGAAGACCGGGACAGGGGCCCTATGGCTACACCTTC. It codes for CARRPGQGPYGYTF.